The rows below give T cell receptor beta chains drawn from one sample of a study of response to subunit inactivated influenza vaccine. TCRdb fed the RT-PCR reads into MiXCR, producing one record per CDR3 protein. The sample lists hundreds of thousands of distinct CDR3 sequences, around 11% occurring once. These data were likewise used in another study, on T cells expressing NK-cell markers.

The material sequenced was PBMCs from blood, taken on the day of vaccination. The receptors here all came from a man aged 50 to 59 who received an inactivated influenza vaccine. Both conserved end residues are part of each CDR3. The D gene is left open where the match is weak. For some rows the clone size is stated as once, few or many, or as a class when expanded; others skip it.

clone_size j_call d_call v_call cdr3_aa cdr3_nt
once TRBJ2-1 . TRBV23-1 CASSQSTFYRGDRYPPFNEQFF TGCGCCAGCAGTCAATCGACCTTCTATAGGGGGGACCGCTATCCGCCATTCAATGAGCAGTTCTTC
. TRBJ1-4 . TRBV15 CATSSRYNEKLFF TGTGCCACCAGCAGCAGGTATAATGAAAAACTGTTTTTT
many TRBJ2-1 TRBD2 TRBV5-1 CASSGTTSGSYNEQFF TGCGCCAGCAGCGGGACGACTAGCGGATCCTACAATGAGCAGTTCTTC
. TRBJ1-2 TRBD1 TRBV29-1 CSVAEGAYGYTF TGCAGCGTTGCGGAGGGGGCCTATGGCTACACCTTC
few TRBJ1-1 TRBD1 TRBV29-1 CSVLTGGTEAFF TGCAGCGTCCTGACAGGGGGCACTGAAGCTTTCTTT
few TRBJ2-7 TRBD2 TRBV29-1 CSVRGGYDEQYF TGCAGCGTCCGCGGGGGGTACGACGAGCAGTACTTC
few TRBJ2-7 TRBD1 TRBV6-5 CASSYRGQYEQYF TGTGCCAGCAGTTATAGGGGACAGTACGAGCAGTACTTC
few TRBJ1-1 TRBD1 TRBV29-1 CSARLRQGLGTEAFF TGCAGCGCCCGCCTCCGACAGGGGTTGGGCACTGAAGCTTTCTTT
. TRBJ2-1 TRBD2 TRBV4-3 CASSQGKAGGHEQFF TGCGCCAGCAGCCAAGGAAAAGCGGGGGGGCATGAGCAGTTCTTC
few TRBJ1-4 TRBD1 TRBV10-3 CAIGQGAELFF TGTGCCATCGGACAGGGGGCGGAACTGTTTTTT
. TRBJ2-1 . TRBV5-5 CASSSALAELHNEQFF TGTGCCAGCAGCTCGGCCTTGGCGGAGCTACACAATGAGCAGTTCTTC
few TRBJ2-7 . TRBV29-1 CSVAASAHEQYF TGCAGCGTTGCCGCTAGCGCCCACGAGCAGTACTTC
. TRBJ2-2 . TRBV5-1 CASSHRDTIEGELFF TGCGCCAGCAGCCACCGGGACACCATTGAAGGGGAGCTGTTTTTT
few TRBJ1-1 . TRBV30 CAWIRGIVNTEAFF TGTGCCTGGATCCGAGGCATTGTCAACACTGAAGCTTTCTTT
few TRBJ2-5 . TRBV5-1 CASSPSLGHRGETQYF TGCGCCAGCAGCCCCTCGCTGGGACACCGGGGAGAGACCCAGTACTTC
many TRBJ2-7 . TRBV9 CASSVGTVSSYEQYF TGTGCCAGCAGCGTAGGGACAGTATCTTCCTACGAGCAGTACTTC
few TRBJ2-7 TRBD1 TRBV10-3 CAISVTETGGRGEQYF TGTGCCATCAGTGTGACCGAGACAGGGGGTAGGGGCGAGCAGTACTTC
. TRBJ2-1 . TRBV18 CASSREYYNEQFF TGTGCCAGCTCCAGGGAATACTACAATGAGCAGTTCTTC
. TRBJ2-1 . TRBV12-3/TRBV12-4 CASSFSRSNEQFF TGTGCCAGCAGTTTCTCGCGGAGCAATGAGCAGTTCTTC
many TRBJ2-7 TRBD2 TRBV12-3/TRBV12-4 CASSLGLAGGSHEQYF TGTGCCAGCAGCCTGGGACTAGCGGGAGGTAGCCACGAGCAGTACTTC
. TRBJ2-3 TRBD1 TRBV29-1 CSADRDSDMDTQYF TGCAGCGCTGACCGGGACAGCGACATGGATACGCAGTATTTT
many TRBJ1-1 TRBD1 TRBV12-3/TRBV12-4 CASSLLGRGVAEAFF TGTGCCAGCAGTTTACTCGGCAGGGGGGTGGCTGAAGCTTTCTTT
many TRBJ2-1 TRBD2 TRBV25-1 CASSGTSGRAFTYNEQFF TGTGCCAGCAGTGGGACTAGCGGGAGGGCCTTCACCTACAATGAGCAGTTCTTC
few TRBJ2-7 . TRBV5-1 CASSAGQTGAVEQYF TGCGCCAGCAGCGCCGGGCAAACAGGTGCGGTCGAGCAGTACTTC
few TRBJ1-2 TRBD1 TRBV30 CAWRPGQGANYGYTF TGTGCCTGGAGGCCGGGACAGGGAGCTAACTATGGCTACACCTTC
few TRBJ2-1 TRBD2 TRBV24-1 CATSDLWTSGKGEQFF TGTGCCACCAGTGATTTGTGGACTAGCGGGAAAGGTGAGCAGTTCTTC
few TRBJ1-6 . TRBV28 CASSSSGAIYNSPLHF TGTGCCAGCAGTTCATCAGGGGCGATTTATAATTCACCCCTCCACTTT
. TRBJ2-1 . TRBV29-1 CSVTVGYNEQFF TGCAGCGTCACCGTAGGGTACAATGAGCAGTTCTTC
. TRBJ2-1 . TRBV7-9 CASSSGTLKVNEQFF TGTGCCAGCAGCTCCGGGACTCTAAAGGTGAATGAGCAGTTCTTC
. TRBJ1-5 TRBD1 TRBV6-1 CASSRTGQATNQPQHF TGTGCCAGCAGCCGCACCGGACAGGCGACGAATCAGCCCCAGCATTTT
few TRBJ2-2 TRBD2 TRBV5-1 CASSTETSGNTGELFF TGCGCCAGCAGCACCGAGACTAGCGGGAACACCGGGGAGCTGTTTTTT
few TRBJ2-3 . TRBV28 CASIPDMGTDTQYF TGTGCCAGCATTCCGGACATGGGCACAGATACGCAGTATTTT
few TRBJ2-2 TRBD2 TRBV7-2 CASSLPTSGRVNTGELFF TGTGCCAGCAGCTTACCGACTAGCGGGAGGGTAAACACCGGGGAGCTGTTTTTT
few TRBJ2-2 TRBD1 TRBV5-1 CASSFTGDGAGELFF TGCGCCAGCAGCTTTACAGGGGATGGGGCCGGGGAGCTGTTTTTT
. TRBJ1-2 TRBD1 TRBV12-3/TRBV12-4 CASSQGVDGYTF TGTGCCAGCTCTCAGGGGGTGGATGGCTACACCTTC
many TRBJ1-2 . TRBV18 CASSPGANQYGYTF TGTGCCAGCTCACCTGGGGCGAATCAGTATGGCTACACCTTC
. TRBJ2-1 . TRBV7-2 CASSFLANEQFF TGTGCCAGCAGCTTTCTTGCGAATGAGCAGTTCTTC
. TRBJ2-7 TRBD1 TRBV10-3 CATTPGTALEQYF TGTGCCACCACCCCCGGGACAGCTCTCGAGCAGTACTTC
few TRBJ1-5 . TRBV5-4 CASSLGPGDRPYSNQPQHF TGTGCCAGCAGCTTAGGGCCCGGTGACAGACCGTATAGCAATCAGCCCCAGCATTTT